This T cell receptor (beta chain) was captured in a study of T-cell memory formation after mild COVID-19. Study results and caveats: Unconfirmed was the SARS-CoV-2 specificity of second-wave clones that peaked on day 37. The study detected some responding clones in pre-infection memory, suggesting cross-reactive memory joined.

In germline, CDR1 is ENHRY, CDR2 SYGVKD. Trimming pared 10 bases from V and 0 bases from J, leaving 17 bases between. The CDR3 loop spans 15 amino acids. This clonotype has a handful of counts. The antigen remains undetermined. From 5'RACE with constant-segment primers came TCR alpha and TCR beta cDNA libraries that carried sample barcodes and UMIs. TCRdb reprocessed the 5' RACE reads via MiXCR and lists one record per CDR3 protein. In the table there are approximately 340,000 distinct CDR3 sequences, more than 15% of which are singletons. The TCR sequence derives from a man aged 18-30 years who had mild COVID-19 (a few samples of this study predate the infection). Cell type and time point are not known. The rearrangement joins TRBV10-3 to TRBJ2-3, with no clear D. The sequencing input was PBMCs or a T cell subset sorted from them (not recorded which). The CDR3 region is CATEPDVLSTDTQYF. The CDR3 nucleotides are TGTGCCACCGAGCCCGACGTTCTAAGCACAGATACGCAGTATTTT.